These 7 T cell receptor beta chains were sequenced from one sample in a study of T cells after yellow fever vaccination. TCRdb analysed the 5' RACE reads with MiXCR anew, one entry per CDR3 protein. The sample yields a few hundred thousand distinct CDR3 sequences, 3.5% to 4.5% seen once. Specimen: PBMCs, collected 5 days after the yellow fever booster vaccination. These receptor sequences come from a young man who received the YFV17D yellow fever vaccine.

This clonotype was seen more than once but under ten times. The CDR3 spells CASSQAGGSKEKLFF. For the CDR3, the DNA is TGTGCCAGCAGCCAGGCCGGGGGCAGTAAAGAAAAACTGTTTTTT. V usage is TRBV4-2 and J usage is TRBJ1-4; D possibly corresponds to TRBD1 (6 bases). The germline V gene encodes CDR1 LGHNA and CDR2 YNFKEQ. This CDR3 is built from 15 residues. The germline V and J ends were trimmed by 3 bases and 8 bases, with 16 bases remaining between them.

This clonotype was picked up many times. CDR3 DNA sequence: TGCGCCAGCAGCCCCCGGGACAGGGGAATCACCGGGGAGCTGTTTTTT. Encoded protein: CASSPRDRGITGELFF. The V call is TRBV5-1, the J call TRBJ2-2; 10 nucleotides agree with TRBD1. With V trimmed by 4 bases and J by 4 bases, 7 bases remained unmatched. Germline V CDR1 and CDR2: SGHRS, YFSETQ. This CDR3 contains 16 residues.

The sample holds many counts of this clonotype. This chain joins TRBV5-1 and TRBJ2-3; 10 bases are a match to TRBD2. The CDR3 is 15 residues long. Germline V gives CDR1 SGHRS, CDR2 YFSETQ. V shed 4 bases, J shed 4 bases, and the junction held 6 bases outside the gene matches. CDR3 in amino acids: CASSGSGGVADTQYF. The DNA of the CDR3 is TGCGCCAGCAGCGGAAGCGGGGGGGTCGCAGATACGCAGTATTTT.

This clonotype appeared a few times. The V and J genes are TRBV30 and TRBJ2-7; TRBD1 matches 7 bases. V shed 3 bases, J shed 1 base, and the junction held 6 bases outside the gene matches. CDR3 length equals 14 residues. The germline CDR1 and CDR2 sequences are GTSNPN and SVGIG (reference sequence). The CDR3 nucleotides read TGTGCCTGGAGCCAAGGGGGCGCTTCCTACGAGCAGTACTTC. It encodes CAWSQGGASYEQYF.

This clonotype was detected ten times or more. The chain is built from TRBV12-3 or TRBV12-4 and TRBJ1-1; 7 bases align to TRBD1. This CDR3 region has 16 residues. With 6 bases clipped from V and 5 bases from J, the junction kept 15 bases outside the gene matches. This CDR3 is CASRPGGRGSRTEAFF. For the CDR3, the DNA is TGTGCCAGCAGACCAGGGGGGCGGGGATCGAGGACTGAAGCTTTCTTT.

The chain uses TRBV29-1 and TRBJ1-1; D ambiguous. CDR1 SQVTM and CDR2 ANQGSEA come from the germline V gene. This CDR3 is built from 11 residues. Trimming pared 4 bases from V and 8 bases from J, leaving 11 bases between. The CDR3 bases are TGCAGCGTTGTCCCAGGTCTCGAAGCTTTCTTT. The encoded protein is CSVVPGLEAFF.

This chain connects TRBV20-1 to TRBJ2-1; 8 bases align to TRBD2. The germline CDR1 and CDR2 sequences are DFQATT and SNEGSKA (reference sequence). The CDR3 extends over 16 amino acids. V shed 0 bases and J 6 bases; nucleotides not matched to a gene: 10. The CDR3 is CSARDLSAGGGNEQFF. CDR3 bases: TGCAGTGCTAGAGATTTATCGGCGGGGGGAGGCAATGAGCAGTTCTTC.